This TCR beta chain derives from a study of PD-L1 blockade in urothelial cancer. Turning to the study itself: At 3 weeks (second dose) and 6 weeks after starting treatment, blood was analyzed. Counts from blood samples showed a median of roughly 140,000 T cells.

Per germline, CDR1 SQVTM and CDR2 ANQGSEA. V was pared by 2 bases and J by 10 bases, with 12 bases between. This CDR3 is 12 amino acids long. Spiking each PCR with synthetic TCR analog templates was performed. The repertoire was sequenced with immunoSEQ multiplex PCR; TCRdb's copy has only in-frame clones and lacks some. The sample holds 48,000 or so clones, roughly 80% seen once. Described time point: peripheral blood 6 weeks after treatment start. Sequenced material: PBMCs, taken around atezolizumab (anti-PD-L1) treatment. The chain links TRBV29-1 to TRBJ2-1; no clear D gene. The TCR sequence derives from a man between 70 and 80 years old with urothelial cancer. CDR3 residues: CSVENAPGEQFF. CDR3 sequence (DNA): TGCAGCGTTGAAAATGCGCCCGGGGAGCAGTTCTTC.